What follows are 4 T cell receptor beta chains derived from one specimen sequenced in a study of blood T cell repertoires in COVID-19. Clones were read by immunoSEQ multiplex PCR, and TCRdb kept only the in-frame ones, dropping some. The sample consists of about 130,000 clones, about four fifths of them appearing once. Sequencing was performed on peripheral blood. The receptors originated from a woman aged 80 or over with acute or convalescent COVID-19.

The CDR3 reads CASSLAYTGGGQETQYF. CDR3 DNA sequence: TGCGCCAGCAGCTTGGCCTACACTGGGGGGGGGCAAGAGACCCAGTACTTC. This chain links TRBV5-1 with TRBJ2-5; the match to TRBD2 covers 7 bases. Trimming took 0 bases from V and 2 from J; bases not matched to a gene: 10. Germline-derived CDR1 and CDR2 are SGHRS and YFSETQ. The CDR3 length is 17 residues.

V is TRBV29-1 and J is TRBJ1-1; the match to TRBD1 covers 8 bases. Germline trimming cut 3 bases from V and 5 bases from J; bases unmatched to any gene: 5. This CDR3 spans 13 amino acids. Germline V CDR1 and CDR2: SQVTM, ANQGSEA. DNA for the CDR3: TGCAGCGTTGACAGGGGGCCGGGGACTGAAGCTTTCTTT. Its protein product is CSVDRGPGTEAFF.

The chain has TRBV13 and TRBJ1-1; no reliable D call. From germline, CDR1 is PRHDT and CDR2 FYEKMQ (reference sequence). V was shortened by 5 bases and J by 0 bases, with 13 bases between the two germline ends. CDR3 length: 15 residues. CDR3 coding DNA: TGTGCCAGCAGCCCGCGCCCGGGTCTGAACACTGAAGCTTTCTTT. Residues: CASSPRPGLNTEAFF.

V is TRBV5-1 and J is TRBJ1-1; TRBD1 is a possible D gene (6 bases). Trimming took off 5 bases at V and 0 bases at J, with 17 bases between the two ends. There are 16 residues in the CDR3. Germline-derived CDR1 and CDR2 are SGHRS and YFSETQ. CDR3 sequence: CASRYLAGALNTEAFF. The CDR3, as DNA: TGCGCCAGCAGATACTTGGCAGGGGCCCTGAACACTGAAGCTTTCTTT. Variable domain in full (rest from reference TRBV5-1 and TRBJ1-1): KAGVTQTPRYLIKTRGQQVTLSCSPISGHRSVSWYQQTPGQGLQFLFEYFSETQRNKGNFPGRFSGRQFSNSRSEMNVSTLELGDSALYLCASRYLAGALNTEAFFGQGTRLTVV.